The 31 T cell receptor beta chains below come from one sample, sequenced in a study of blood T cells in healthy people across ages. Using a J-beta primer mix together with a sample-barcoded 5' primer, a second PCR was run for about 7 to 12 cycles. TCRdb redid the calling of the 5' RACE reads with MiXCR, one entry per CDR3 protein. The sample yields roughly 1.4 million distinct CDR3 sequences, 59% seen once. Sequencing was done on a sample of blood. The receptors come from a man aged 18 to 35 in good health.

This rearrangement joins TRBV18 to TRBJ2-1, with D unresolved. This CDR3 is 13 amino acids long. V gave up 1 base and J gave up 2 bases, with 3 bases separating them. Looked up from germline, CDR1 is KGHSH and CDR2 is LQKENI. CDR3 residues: CASSPQAYNEQFF. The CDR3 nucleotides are TGTGCCAGCTCACCACAGGCCTACAATGAGCAGTTCTTC.

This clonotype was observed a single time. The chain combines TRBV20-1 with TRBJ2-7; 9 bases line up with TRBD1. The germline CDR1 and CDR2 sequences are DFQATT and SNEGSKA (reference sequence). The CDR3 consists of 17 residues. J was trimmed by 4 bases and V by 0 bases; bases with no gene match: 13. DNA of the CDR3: TGCAGTGCTAGAGATAGGTACAGGGGGCGCTTAGGGTACGAGCAGTACTTC. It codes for CSARDRYRGRLGYEQYF.

For the CDR3, the DNA is TGTGCCAGCAGCCAAGATTTCACAGGGGAATACGACGAGCAGTACTTC. Translating it yields CASSQDFTGEYDEQYF. V is TRBV4-2 and J is TRBJ2-4; 7 nucleotides match TRBD1. The J call is in doubt because the DNA end fits TRBJ2-7 better. CDR1 is LGHNA, CDR2 YNFKEQ, per germline. The CDR3 spans 16 residues.

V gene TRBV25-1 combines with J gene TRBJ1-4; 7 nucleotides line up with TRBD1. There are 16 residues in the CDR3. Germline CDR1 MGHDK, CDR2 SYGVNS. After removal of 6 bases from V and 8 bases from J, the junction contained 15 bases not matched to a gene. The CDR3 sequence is CASSDRTGVVEEKLFF. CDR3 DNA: TGTGCCAGCAGCGACCGAACAGGGGTAGTTGAAGAAAAACTGTTTTTT.

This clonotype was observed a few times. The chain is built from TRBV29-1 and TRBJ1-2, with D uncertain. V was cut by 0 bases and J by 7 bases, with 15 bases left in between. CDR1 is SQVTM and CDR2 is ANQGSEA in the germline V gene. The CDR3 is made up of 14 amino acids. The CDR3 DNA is TGCAGCGTTGAAGATCTGGACGGCATCTCTGGCTACACCTTC. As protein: CSVEDLDGISGYTF.

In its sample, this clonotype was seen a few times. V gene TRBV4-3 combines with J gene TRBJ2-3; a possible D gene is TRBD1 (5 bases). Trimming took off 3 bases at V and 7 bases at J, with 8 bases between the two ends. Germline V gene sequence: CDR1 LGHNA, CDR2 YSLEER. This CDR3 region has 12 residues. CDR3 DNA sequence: TGCGCCAGCAGCCACGACAGTAATACGCAGTATTTT. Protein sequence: CASSHDSNTQYF.

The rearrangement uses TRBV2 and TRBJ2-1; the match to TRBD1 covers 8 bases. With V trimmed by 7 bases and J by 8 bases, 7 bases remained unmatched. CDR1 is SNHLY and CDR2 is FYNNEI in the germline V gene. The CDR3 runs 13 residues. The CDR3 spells CASKHRGLDEQFF. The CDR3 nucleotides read TGTGCCAGCAAGCACAGGGGGTTGGATGAGCAGTTCTTC.

The CDR3 DNA sequence: TGCGCCAGCAGCCAGACATTCGATACCCTAGCGGGGGGGGCGTGGGATACGCAGTATTTT. It yields the protein CASSQTFDTLAGGAWDTQYF. The V and J genes are TRBV4-1 and TRBJ2-3; 12 nucleotides agree with TRBD2. The CDR3 spans 20 residues. Germline V gene lookup returns CDR1 MGHRA and CDR2 YSYEKL. The ends lost 3 bases at V and 6 bases at J; junction bases unmatched: 19.

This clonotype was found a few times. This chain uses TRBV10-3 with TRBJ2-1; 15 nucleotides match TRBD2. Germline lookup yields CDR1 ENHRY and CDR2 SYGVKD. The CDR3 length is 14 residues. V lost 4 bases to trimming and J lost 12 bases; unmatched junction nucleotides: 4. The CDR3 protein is CAISAGLAGGTQFF. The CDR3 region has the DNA TGTGCCATCAGTGCTGGACTAGCGGGAGGGACGCAGTTCTTC.

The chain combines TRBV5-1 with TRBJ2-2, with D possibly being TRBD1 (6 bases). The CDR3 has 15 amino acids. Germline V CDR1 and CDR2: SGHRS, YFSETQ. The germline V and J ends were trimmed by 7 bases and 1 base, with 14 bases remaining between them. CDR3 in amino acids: CASGPRTENTGELFF. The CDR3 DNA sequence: TGCGCCAGCGGCCCCCGGACAGAGAACACCGGGGAGCTGTTTTTT.

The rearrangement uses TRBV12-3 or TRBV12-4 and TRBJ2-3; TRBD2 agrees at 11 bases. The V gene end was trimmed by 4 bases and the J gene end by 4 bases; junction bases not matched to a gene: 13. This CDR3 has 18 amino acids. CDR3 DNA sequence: TGTGCCAGCAGTTCGGATCCGGGACTAGCGGTGTTGTCAGATACGCAGTATTTT. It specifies CASSSDPGLAVLSDTQYF.

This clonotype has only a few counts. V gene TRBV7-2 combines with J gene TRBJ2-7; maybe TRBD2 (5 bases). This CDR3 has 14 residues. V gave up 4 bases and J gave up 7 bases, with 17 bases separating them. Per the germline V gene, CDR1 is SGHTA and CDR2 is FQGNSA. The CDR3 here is CASSSLSLTGEQYF. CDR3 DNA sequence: TGTGCCAGCAGCTCTCTGTCCTTGACGGGAGAGCAGTACTTC. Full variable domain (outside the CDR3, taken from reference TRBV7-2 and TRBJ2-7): GAGVSQSPSNKVTEKGKDVELRCDPISGHTALYWYRQSLGQGLEFLIYFQGNSAPDKSGLPSDRFSAERTGGSVSTLTIQRTQQEDSAVYLCASSSLSLTGEQYFGPGTRLTVT.

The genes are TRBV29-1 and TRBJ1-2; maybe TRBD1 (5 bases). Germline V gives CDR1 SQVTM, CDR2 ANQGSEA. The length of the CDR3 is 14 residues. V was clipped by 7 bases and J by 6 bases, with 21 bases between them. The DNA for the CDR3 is TGCAGCGCCATATCACCACCCCCAGGGAATGGCTACACCTTC. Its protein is CSAISPPPGNGYTF.

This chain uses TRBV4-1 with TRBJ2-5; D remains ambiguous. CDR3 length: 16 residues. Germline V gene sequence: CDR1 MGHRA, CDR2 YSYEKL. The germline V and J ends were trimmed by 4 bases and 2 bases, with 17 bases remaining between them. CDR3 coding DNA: TGCGCCAGCAGCCCCGAAGCGTGGCGGCTACAAGAGACCCAGTACTTC. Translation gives CASSPEAWRLQETQYF.

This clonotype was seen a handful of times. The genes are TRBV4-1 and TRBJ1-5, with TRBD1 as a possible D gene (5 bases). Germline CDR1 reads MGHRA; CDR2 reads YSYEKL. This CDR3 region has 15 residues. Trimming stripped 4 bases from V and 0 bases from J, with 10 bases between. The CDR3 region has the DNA TGCGCCAGCAGCCGCAGACAGTATAGCAATCAGCCCCAGCATTTT. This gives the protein CASSRRQYSNQPQHF.

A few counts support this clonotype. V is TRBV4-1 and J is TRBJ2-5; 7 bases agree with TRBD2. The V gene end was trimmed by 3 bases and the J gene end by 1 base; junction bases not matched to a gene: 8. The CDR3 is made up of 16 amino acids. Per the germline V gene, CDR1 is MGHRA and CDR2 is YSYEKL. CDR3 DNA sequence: TGCGCCAGCAGCCAGCTCGGACTAGTTAGCCAAGAGACCCAGTACTTC. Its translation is CASSQLGLVSQETQYF.

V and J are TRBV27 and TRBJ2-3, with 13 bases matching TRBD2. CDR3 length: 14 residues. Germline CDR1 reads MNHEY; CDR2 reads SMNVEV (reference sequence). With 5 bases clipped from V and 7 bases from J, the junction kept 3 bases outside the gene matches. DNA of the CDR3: TGTGCCAGCAGTGTCGGGACTAGCGGGAATACGCAGTATTTT. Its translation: CASSVGTSGNTQYF.

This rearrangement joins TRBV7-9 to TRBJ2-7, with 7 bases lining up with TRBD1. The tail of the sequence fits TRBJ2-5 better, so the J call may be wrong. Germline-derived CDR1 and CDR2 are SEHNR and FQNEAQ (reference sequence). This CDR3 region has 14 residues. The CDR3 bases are TGTGCCAGCAGCTCGATACAGGGGTGGGAGACCCAGTACTTC. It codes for CASSSIQGWETQYF.

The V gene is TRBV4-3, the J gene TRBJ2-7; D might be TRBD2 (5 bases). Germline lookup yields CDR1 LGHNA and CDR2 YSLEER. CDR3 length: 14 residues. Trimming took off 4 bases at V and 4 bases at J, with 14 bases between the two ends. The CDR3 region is CASSPGSQVYEQYF. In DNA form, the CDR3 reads TGCGCCAGCAGCCCGGGAAGCCAAGTATACGAGCAGTACTTC.

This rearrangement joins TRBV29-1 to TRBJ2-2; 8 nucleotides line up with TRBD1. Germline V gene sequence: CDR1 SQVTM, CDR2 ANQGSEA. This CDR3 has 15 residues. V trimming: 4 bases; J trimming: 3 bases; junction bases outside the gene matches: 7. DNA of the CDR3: TGCAGCGTTGTTTCAGGGGGCCAGGACACCGGGGAGCTGTTTTTT. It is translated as CSVVSGGQDTGELFF.

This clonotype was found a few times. DNA for the CDR3: TGCAGTGCTAGAGACCTGACTCCTTATAGCAATCAGCCCCAGCATTTT. Encoded protein: CSARDLTPYSNQPQHF. This chain joins TRBV20-1 and TRBJ1-5, with D unresolved. Looked up from germline, CDR1 is DFQATT and CDR2 is SNEGSKA (reference sequence). The CDR3 totals 16 residues. V was clipped by 0 bases and J by 0 bases, with 12 bases between them.

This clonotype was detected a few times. The CDR3, as DNA: TGTGCCAGCAGTTTCGGGTTCCAACAAGAGACCCAGTACTTC. Its translation: CASSFGFQQETQYF. The chain couples TRBV12-3 or TRBV12-4 to TRBJ2-5; D gene uncertain. This CDR3 is 14 amino acids long. The ends were cut back, 3 bases at V and 2 bases at J, with 10 bases in the middle.

This CDR3 is CSASRLAGGYEQYF. The CDR3 bases are TGCAGTGCTAGCCGACTAGCGGGAGGATACGAGCAGTACTTC. The V and J genes are TRBV20-1 and TRBJ2-1; the match to TRBD2 covers 13 bases. The end of the DNA fits TRBJ2-7 better, so the J call may be wrong. From germline, CDR1 is DFQATT and CDR2 SNEGSKA (reference sequence). The CDR3 contains 14 residues.

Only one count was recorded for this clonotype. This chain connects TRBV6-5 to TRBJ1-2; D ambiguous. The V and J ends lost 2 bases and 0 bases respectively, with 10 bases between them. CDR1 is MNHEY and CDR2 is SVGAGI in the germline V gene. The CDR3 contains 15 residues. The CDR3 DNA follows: TGTGCCAGCAGTTACGGCGTCAGCCCTAACTATGGCTACACCTTC. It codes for CASSYGVSPNYGYTF.

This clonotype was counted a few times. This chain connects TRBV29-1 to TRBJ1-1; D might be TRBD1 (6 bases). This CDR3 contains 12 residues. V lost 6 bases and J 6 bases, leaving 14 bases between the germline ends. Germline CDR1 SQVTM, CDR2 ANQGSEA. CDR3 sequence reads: CSVNQGHPEAFF. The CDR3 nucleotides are TGCAGCGTGAATCAGGGACACCCTGAAGCTTTCTTT.

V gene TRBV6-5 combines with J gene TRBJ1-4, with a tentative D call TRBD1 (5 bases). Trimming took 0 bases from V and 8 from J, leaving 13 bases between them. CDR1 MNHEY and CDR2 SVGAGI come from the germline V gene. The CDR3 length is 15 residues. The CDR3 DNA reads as TGTGCCAGCAGTTACTCAACGCTTCAGGGAGAAAAACTGTTTTTT. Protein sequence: CASSYSTLQGEKLFF.

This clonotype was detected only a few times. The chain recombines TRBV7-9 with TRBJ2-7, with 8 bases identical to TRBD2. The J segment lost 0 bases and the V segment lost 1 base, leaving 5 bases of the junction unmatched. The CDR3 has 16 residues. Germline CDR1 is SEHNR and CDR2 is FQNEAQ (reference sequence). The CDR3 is CASSLGPAGASYEQYF. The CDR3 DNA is TGTGCCAGCAGCTTAGGTCCAGCGGGAGCCTCCTACGAGCAGTACTTC.

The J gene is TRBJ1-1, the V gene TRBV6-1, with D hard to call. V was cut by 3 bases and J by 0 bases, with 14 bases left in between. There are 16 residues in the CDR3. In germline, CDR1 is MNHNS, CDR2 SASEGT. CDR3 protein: CASSDPGLHLNTEAFF. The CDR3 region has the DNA TGTGCCAGCAGTGATCCGGGTCTACATCTGAACACTGAAGCTTTCTTT.

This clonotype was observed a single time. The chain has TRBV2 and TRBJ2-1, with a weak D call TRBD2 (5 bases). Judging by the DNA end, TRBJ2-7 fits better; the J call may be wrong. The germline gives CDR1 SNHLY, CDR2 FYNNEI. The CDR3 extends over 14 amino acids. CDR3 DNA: TGTGCCAGCCCCCGGGATAGCTCCTACAATGAGCAGTACTTC. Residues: CASPRDSSYNEQYF.

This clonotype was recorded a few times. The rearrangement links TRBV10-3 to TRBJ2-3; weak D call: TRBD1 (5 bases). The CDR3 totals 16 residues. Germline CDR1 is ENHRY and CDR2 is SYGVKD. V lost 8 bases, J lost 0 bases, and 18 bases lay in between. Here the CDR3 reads CAIQTDPNLSTDTQYF. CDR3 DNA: TGTGCCATCCAGACAGACCCAAATCTTAGCACAGATACGCAGTATTTT.

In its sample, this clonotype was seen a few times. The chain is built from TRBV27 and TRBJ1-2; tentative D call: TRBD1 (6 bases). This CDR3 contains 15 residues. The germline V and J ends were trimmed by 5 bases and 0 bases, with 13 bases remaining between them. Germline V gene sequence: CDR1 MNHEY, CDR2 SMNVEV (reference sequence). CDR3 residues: CASSPRQASNYGYTF. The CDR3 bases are TGTGCCAGCAGTCCACGACAGGCCTCTAACTATGGCTACACCTTC.